This T cell receptor (beta chain) is from a study of blood T cell repertoires in COVID-19. Overall study: The samples span acute and convalescent COVID-19 from the United States, Italy and Spain. T cells, B-cell-depleted T cells, or PBMCs supplied cDNA or gDNA.

Authors' processing steps: It was from reference gene primer amplification that nucleated cell counts were estimated. The protocol was immunoSEQ multiplex PCR, while the TCRdb copy is restricted to in-frame clones and leaves out a portion. The V and J calls and the clone size are those of that table, but D and trimming were determined from the DNA. The repertoire has 97,000 or so clones, around 87% of them found once; the top ten carry approximately 2.9%. V was shortened by 3 bases and J by 10 bases, with 15 bases between the two germline ends. There are 13 residues in the CDR3. Per the germline V gene, CDR1 is SEHNR and CDR2 is FQNEAQ (reference sequence).

The V call is TRBV7-9, the J call TRBJ1-1; D perhaps matches TRBD1 (6 bases). Sequences were obtained from peripheral blood. The TCR was taken from a man over 45 with active or convalescent COVID-19. CDR3 DNA: TGTGCCAGCAGCTTGGGAACAGGGATCGGAGCTTTCTTT. This translates into CASSLGTGIGAFF.